This T cell receptor beta chain was sequenced in a study of regulatory T cells in long-lasting Graves disease. Study outcomes and limitations: TCR diversity was lower in persistent Graves' patients than in newly diagnosed ones.

Time point reported: persistent/refractory GD, antithyroid drugs over 5 years with positive TRAb. Extracted PBMC RNA gave rise to the TCR library. CDR1 is SGDLS, CDR2 YYNGEE, per germline. The CDR3 has 14 amino acids. V lost 0 bases and J lost 2; bases outside the gene matches: 1. This clonotype occurred many times. The target antigen is unknown. Libraries of TCR beta came from iRepertoire HTBI primers plus Arm-PCR of CDR3 regions. TCRdb redid the calling of the multiplex PCR reads with MiXCR, one entry per CDR3 protein. The sample contains around 400,000 distinct CDR3 sequences, around 20% of which appear only once.

This rearrangement joins TRBV9 to TRBJ1-1, with TRBD1 matching over 7 bases. The sequencing used peripheral blood mononuclear cells (PBMCs), collected when the disease was refractory, from a patient treated with antithyroid drugs. This receptor was taken from a female donor with Graves disease. The CDR3 coding sequence is TGTGCCAGCAGCGTAGAGGGGGCTAACACTGAAGCTTTCTTT. The encoded protein is CASSVEGANTEAFF.